The 21 T cell receptor beta chains below were found in one sample sequenced in a study of T cell responses to AZD1222 COVID-19 vaccine. Sequenced by immunoSEQ multiplex PCR; TCRdb stores in-frame clones only, minus some. Among under 200,000 clones listed, about 92% were seen once. The sequencing here drew on peripheral blood, taken on day 0 of AZD1222 vaccination. These TCRs come from an adult in good health.

For the CDR3, the DNA is TGCGCCAGCAGCTTGGGACAGGGGGTAGACAATTCACCCCTCCACTTT. Its protein product is CASSLGQGVDNSPLHF. V gene TRBV5-1 combines with J gene TRBJ1-6, with 9 positions matching TRBD1. The germline gives CDR1 SGHRS, CDR2 YFSETQ. Germline trimming cut 0 bases from V and 7 bases from J; bases unmatched to any gene: 5. This CDR3 is 16 amino acids long.

V and J are TRBV19 and TRBJ2-1; TRBD2 matches 9 bases. V lost 10 bases, J lost 9 bases, and 7 bases stayed unmatched. The CDR3 sequence is 12 residues long. Germline CDR1 reads LNHDA; CDR2 reads SQIVND (reference sequence). The CDR3 DNA follows: TGTGCCACCCGCCCAGCGGGGGGTGAGCAGTTCTTC. Protein product: CATRPAGGEQFF.

The chain recombines TRBV6-5 with TRBJ2-7; the match to TRBD2 covers 15 bases. Trimming at V came to 6 bases and at J to 7 bases, leaving 7 bases not matched to a gene. In germline, CDR1 is MNHEY, CDR2 SVGAGI. The CDR3 contains 15 residues. CDR3 in amino acids: CASRGLAGGPSEQYF. DNA for the CDR3: TGTGCCAGCAGAGGACTAGCGGGGGGGCCGAGTGAGCAGTACTTC.

The V call is TRBV3-1 (or the pseudogene TRBV3-2), the J call TRBJ2-1; TRBD2 matches 8 bases. The CDR3 is made up of 15 amino acids. V lost 7 bases to trimming and J lost 2 bases; unmatched junction nucleotides: 7. Germline V lookup: CDR1 LGHDT, CDR2 YNNKEL (reference sequence). As DNA, the CDR3 is TGTGCCAGCATAAATACGGGGGGGGCCTACAATGAGCAGTTCTTC. Its protein is CASINTGGAYNEQFF.

The chain carries TRBV2 and TRBJ1-5; D call uncertain. The CDR3 length is 13 residues. Between the trimmed V and J ends, which lost 8 bases and 2 bases, there was a span of 10 bases. Germline CDR1 SNHLY, CDR2 FYNNEI. The CDR3: CASLRQGNQPQHF. DNA for the CDR3: TGTGCCAGCTTGCGCCAGGGCAATCAGCCCCAGCATTTT.

A single count supports this clone. The V and J genes are TRBV5-6 and TRBJ1-6; weak D call: TRBD1 (5 bases). V lost 2 bases, J lost 9 bases, and 15 bases lay in between. The CDR3 covers 15 residues. Germline CDR1 reads SGHDT; CDR2 reads YYEEEE. The CDR3 region has the DNA TGTGCCAGCAGCTTTGGATCAGGGTCGGGTTCACCCCTCCACTTT. Its protein is CASSFGSGSGSPLHF.

This clone has only a few counts. The V gene is TRBV19, the J gene TRBJ2-2; 9 positions agree with TRBD1. This CDR3 is 15 amino acids long. The germline CDR1 and CDR2 sequences are LNHDA and SQIVND (reference sequence). The V gene end was trimmed by 8 bases and the J gene end by 3 bases; junction bases not matched to a gene: 7. CDR3 region: CASCDRGGDTGELFF. In DNA form, the CDR3 reads TGTGCCAGTTGCGACAGGGGGGGAGACACCGGGGAGCTGTTTTTT.

This rearrangement joins TRBV5-4 to TRBJ2-2, with D unclear. The germline V and J ends were trimmed by 4 bases and 8 bases, with 12 bases remaining between them. The CDR3 covers 13 residues. Per the germline V gene, CDR1 is SGHNT and CDR2 is YYREEE (reference sequence). The CDR3 region is CASSPLVTGELFF. CDR3 coding DNA: TGTGCCAGCAGCCCCCTTGTTACTGGGGAGCTGTTTTTT.

The chain uses TRBV6-5 and TRBJ2-7; no clear D gene. CDR3 length: 15 residues. V dropped 0 bases and J dropped 0 bases, with 9 bases sitting between them. CDR1 is MNHEY, CDR2 SVGAGI, per germline. The CDR3 sequence: CASSYSSLLSYEQYF. The DNA of the CDR3 is TGTGCCAGCAGTTACTCTAGCTTACTCTCCTACGAGCAGTACTTC.

The chain is built from TRBV18 and TRBJ1-1; no definite D call. Germline lookup yields CDR1 KGHSH and CDR2 LQKENI. V gave up 0 bases and J gave up 8 bases, with 10 bases separating them. This CDR3 has 13 amino acids. CDR3 sequence reads: CASSPPAGIEAFF. CDR3 in DNA: TGTGCCAGCTCACCACCGGCCGGAATAGAAGCTTTCTTT.

The chain has TRBV12-3 or TRBV12-4 and TRBJ1-1, with D perhaps TRBD1 (6 bases). The CDR3 runs to 13 residues. The V end lost 5 bases, the J end lost 2 bases, and 9 bases lay between the germline ends. The CDR3 here is CASSPRGNTEAFF. The CDR3 region has the DNA TGTGCCAGCAGTCCCAGGGGTAACACTGAAGCTTTCTTT.

V is TRBV4-1 and J is TRBJ1-2, with a tentative D call TRBD1 (5 bases). V gave up 5 bases and J gave up 5 bases, with 18 bases separating them. The CDR3 covers 15 residues. The germline gives CDR1 MGHRA, CDR2 YSYEKL. The CDR3 loop is CASSVLPGGPYGYTF. In nucleotides, the CDR3 is TGCGCCAGCAGCGTGCTACCGGGGGGACCTTATGGCTACACCTTC.

The chain combines TRBV29-1 with TRBJ1-1; 8 bases map to TRBD1. Trimming cost V 4 bases and J 1 base; bases outside gene matches: 8. This CDR3 has 15 residues. Germline V gives CDR1 SQVTM, CDR2 ANQGSEA. The CDR3 here is CSVGRDRFQNTEAFF. DNA for the CDR3: TGCAGCGTTGGCCGGGACAGGTTCCAGAACACTGAAGCTTTCTTT.

This chain joins TRBV6-6 and TRBJ2-3; 7 bases are shared with TRBD1. The germline CDR1 and CDR2 sequences are MNHNY and SVGAGI (reference sequence). V was clipped by 6 bases and J by 0 bases; unmatched bases: 6. The CDR3 has 15 residues. CDR3 in amino acids: CASRSGQKSTDTQYF. CDR3 nucleotide sequence: TGTGCCAGCAGATCGGGACAGAAGAGCACAGATACGCAGTATTTT.

CDR3 in amino acids: CASSQGGGLQPQHF. The CDR3 bases are TGTGCCAGCAGCCAAGGGGGGGGGCTTCAGCCCCAGCATTTT. The chain is built from TRBV3-1 (or the pseudogene TRBV3-2) and TRBJ1-5, with D possibly TRBD1 on 6 matching bases. V was pared by 1 base and J by 6 bases, with 10 bases between. The CDR3 is 14 amino acids. Germline CDR1 and CDR2: LGHDT and YNNKEL (reference sequence).

The V gene is TRBV12-2, the J gene TRBJ1-1; the DNA was not used to check the table's D call, TRBD1. TRBV12-2 is a pseudogene. CDR3 size: 15 residues. The CDR3 bases are TGTGCAAGTCGGTACGGGGACAGGGCGAACACTGAAGCTTTCTTT. This gives the protein CASRYGDRANTEAFF.

V is TRBV27 and J is TRBJ1-2, with D possibly being TRBD1 (6 bases). This CDR3 region has 13 residues. Trimming pared 5 bases from V and 5 bases from J, leaving 12 bases between. Germline CDR1 is MNHEY and CDR2 is SMNVEV (reference sequence). The CDR3: CASSALTGYGYTF. CDR3 coding DNA: TGTGCCAGCAGTGCCTTGACAGGTTATGGCTACACCTTC.

The V and J genes are TRBV11-2 and TRBJ1-2; TRBD1 agrees at 8 bases. Germline V lookup: CDR1 SGHAT, CDR2 FQNNGV. This CDR3 is built from 17 residues. The ends lost 5 bases at V and 4 bases at J; junction bases unmatched: 15. The CDR3 loop reads CASSTYPDRGEGYGYTF. In DNA form, the CDR3 reads TGTGCCAGCAGCACCTACCCTGACAGGGGAGAAGGCTATGGCTACACCTTC.

A word on this clone: Additional DNA sequences in this sample encode the identical CDR3. The chain couples TRBV9 to TRBJ1-5; D ambiguous. Germline CDR1 and CDR2: SGDLS and YYNGEE. This CDR3 comprises 13 residues. The germline V and J ends were trimmed by 2 bases and 7 bases, with 10 bases remaining between them. The DNA for the CDR3 is TGTGCCAGCAGCGTCGGTGGGAGCCAGCCCCAGCATTTT. Protein: CASSVGGSQPQHF.

The CDR3 DNA reads as TGTGCCATCAGTGAAAGACAGGGTGGGGCCGGCGAGCAGTACTTC. Its protein is CAISERQGGAGEQYF. This sequence joins TRBV10-3 and TRBJ2-7; TRBD1 matches at 7 bases. CDR3 length equals 15 residues. Per the germline V gene, CDR1 is ENHRY and CDR2 is SYGVKD. With V trimmed by 3 bases and J by 6 bases, 11 bases remained unmatched.

Only a few counts were recorded for this clone. The chain combines TRBV5-4 with TRBJ1-2; D is undetermined. Germline loops: CDR1 SGHNT, CDR2 YYREEE (reference sequence). The CDR3 has 16 residues. The ends were cut back, 1 base at V and 5 bases at J, with 18 bases in the middle. CDR3 residues: CASSLSQLIELYGYTF. The CDR3 bases are TGTGCCAGCAGCTTGTCCCAGCTCATTGAGCTATATGGCTACACCTTC. Complete variable domain (other parts from reference TRBV5-4 and TRBJ1-2): ETGVTQSPTHLIKTRGQQVTLRCSSQSGHNTVSWYQQALGQGPQFIFQYYREEENGRGNFPPRFSGLQFPNYSSELNVNALELDDSALYLCASSLSQLIELYGYTFGSGTRLTVV.